Sequencing of this T cell receptor beta chain was carried out in a study of T cell responses to AZD1222 COVID-19 vaccine. For the study at large: Recipients boosted at about 4 weeks or about 12 weeks are pooled.

A single count supports this clone. Clones were read by immunoSEQ multiplex PCR, and TCRdb kept only the in-frame ones, dropping some. The data contain 90,000 to 120,000 clones, around 95% of them singletons. Trimming left V 1 base short and J 4 bases short, with 19 bases between. Per the germline V gene, CDR1 is LNHDA and CDR2 is SQIVND (reference sequence). The CDR3 is 17 residues long. The chain carries TRBV19 and TRBJ1-2, with TRBD1 as a possible D gene (6 bases). This specimen was peripheral blood, taken on day 0 of AZD1222 vaccination. The source is an adult in good health. The CDR3 nucleotides are TGTGCCAGTAGTATAGGTGGGGGGCAGAAACCTTTCTATGGCTACACCTTC. Its protein product is CASSIGGGQKPFYGYTF.